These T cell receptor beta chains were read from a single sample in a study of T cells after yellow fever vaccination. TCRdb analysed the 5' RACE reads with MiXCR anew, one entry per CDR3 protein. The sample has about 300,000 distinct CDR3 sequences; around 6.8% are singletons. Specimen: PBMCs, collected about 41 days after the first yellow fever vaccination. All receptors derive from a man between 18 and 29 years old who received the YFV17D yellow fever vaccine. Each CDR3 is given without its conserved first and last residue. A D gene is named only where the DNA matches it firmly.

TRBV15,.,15,ATSRSDPGHANTEAF
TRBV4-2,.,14,ASSLNGGGSYNEQF
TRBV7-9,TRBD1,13,ASSFRDRGPYGYT
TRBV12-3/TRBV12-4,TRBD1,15,ASSFPTGTGPTGELF
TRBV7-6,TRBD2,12,ASSSLADSYEQY
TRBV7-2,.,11,ASSTYSTDTQY
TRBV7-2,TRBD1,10,ASTRTAGGAF
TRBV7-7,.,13,ASSFGGVFGNEQF
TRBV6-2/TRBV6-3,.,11,ASSYSPADTQY
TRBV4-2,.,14,ASSPAPGSSTDTQY
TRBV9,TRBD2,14,ASSVGAGAPQETQY
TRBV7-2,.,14,ASSLVVGPSNSPLH
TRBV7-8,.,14,ASSLAGGTGNSPLH
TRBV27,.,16,ASSLSAMAPSSYNEQF
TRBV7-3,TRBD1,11,ASSPLGQGEAF
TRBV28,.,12,ASRTGGWDEKLF
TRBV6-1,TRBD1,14,ASSRGTGDSYNEQF
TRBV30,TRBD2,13,AWSVLAGTTDTQY
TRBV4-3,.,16,ASSQEPPTSGSYNEQF
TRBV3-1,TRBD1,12,ASSPWTGDQPQH
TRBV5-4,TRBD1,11,ASSRDRDYGYT
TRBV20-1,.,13,SASGLGTSVPAQY
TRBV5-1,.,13,ASSLRGESEQPQH
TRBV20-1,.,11,SAPLAAAYGYT
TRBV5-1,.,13,ASSLEQGMSYGYT
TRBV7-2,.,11,ASRMYRAAEAF
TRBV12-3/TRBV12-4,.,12,ASSFGTSTDTQY
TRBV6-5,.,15,ASSYSISGTVRTEAF
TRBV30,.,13,AWRRFGSSYNEQF
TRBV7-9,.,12,ASSLTTGNQPQH
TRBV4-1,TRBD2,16,ASSQETSGGASLDEQF
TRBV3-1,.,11,ASSPGRGATQY
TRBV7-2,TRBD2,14,ASSLTAGGDTGELF
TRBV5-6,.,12,ASSPEGRHNEQF
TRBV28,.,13,ASSFWGALGETQY
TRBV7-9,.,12,ASNPGDRTYEQY
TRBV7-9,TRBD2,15,ASRTPRLAGNTGELF
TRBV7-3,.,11,ASSPGSTDTQY